The 16 T cell receptor beta chains given below trace back to one sample, sequenced in a study of long-term antiretroviral therapy in people with HIV. It was version v3.0 of the immunoSEQ assay that was run at survey level. Some clones are missing from TCRdb's copy, which holds only in-frame ones; the method was immunoSEQ multiplex PCR. The table includes 30,000 to 40,000 clones, 94% detected once. The sequencing here drew on unsorted PBMCs, taken 5 to 5.5 years after starting antiretroviral therapy. The receptors derive from a woman aged 45 to 65 with HIV.

The V and J genes are TRBV7-3 and TRBJ2-6; D gene uncertain. Trimming removed 5 bases from V and 0 bases from J, with 5 bases in between. CDR3 length equals 14 residues. Germline lookup yields CDR1 SGHTA and CDR2 FQGTGA. The DNA of the CDR3 is TGTGCCAGCAGCCTCTACTCTGGGGCCAACGTCCTGACTTTC. Encoded protein: CASSLYSGANVLTF. The full variable domain, in which reference TRBV7-3 and TRBJ2-6 provide the parts outside the CDR3, is GAGVSQTPSNKVTEKGKYVELRCDPISGHTALYWYRQSLGQGPEFLIYFQGTGAADDSGLPNDRFFAVRPEGSVSTLKIQRTERGDSAVYLCASSLYSGANVLTFGAGSRLTVL.

This chain joins TRBV19 and TRBJ2-7; unclear D gene. Per the germline V gene, CDR1 is LNHDA and CDR2 is SQIVND (reference sequence). Trimming pared 1 base from V and 1 base from J, leaving 8 bases between. There are 14 residues in the CDR3. CDR3 DNA: TGTGCCAGTAGTATAGGACGGCAGTCCTACGAGCAGTACTTC. Amino acids: CASSIGRQSYEQYF.

The V call is TRBV10-3, the J call TRBJ2-7; D gene unclear. CDR1 is ENHRY, CDR2 SYGVKD, per germline. This CDR3 comprises 11 residues. V was clipped by 4 bases and J by 6 bases, with 7 bases between them. The CDR3 DNA follows: TGTGCCATCAGTGGGGGTCGCGAGCAGTACTTC. Protein: CAISGGREQYF.

The V gene is TRBV9, the J gene TRBJ2-3; 11 bases are a match to TRBD2. V was pared by 3 bases and J by 2 bases, with 5 bases of the junction left unmatched. The CDR3 loop spans 16 amino acids. Germline lookup yields CDR1 SGDLS and CDR2 YYNGEE. The CDR3 region has the DNA TGTGCCAGCAGCGCGACTAGCGGGGTCCCCACAGATACGCAGTATTTT. Its protein product is CASSATSGVPTDTQYF.

This chain joins TRBV2 and TRBJ1-5; 9 positions match TRBD1. V shed 6 bases, J shed 6 bases, and the junction held 6 bases outside the gene matches. CDR1 and CDR2 from the germline V gene are SNHLY and FYNNEI. The CDR3 spans 14 residues. In DNA, the CDR3 is TGTGCCAGCAGCCTGGGACAGGGAGGTCAGCCCCAGCATTTT. It translates to CASSLGQGGQPQHF.

The chain uses TRBV5-5 and TRBJ2-5, with D possibly being TRBD1 (5 bases). The CDR3 is made up of 13 amino acids. Trimming cost V 0 bases and J 2 bases, with 5 bases left between them. Germline-derived CDR1 and CDR2 are SGHKS and YYEKEE (reference sequence). The CDR3 coding sequence is TGTGCCAGCAGCTTGGAGGGGCAAGAGACCCAGTACTTC. It encodes CASSLEGQETQYF.

The chain uses TRBV5-1 and TRBJ1-1; TRBD1 matches 7 bases. Germline CDR1 is SGHRS and CDR2 is YFSETQ. Trimming cost V 0 bases and J 5 bases; bases outside gene matches: 4. The CDR3 spans 14 residues. The CDR3 reads CASSLEGARTEAFF. The CDR3 DNA reads TGCGCCAGCAGCTTGGAGGGGGCTAGAACTGAAGCTTTCTTT.

The V call is TRBV11-2, the J call TRBJ2-7; 7 positions match TRBD1. The ends lost 4 bases at V and 5 bases at J; junction bases unmatched: 5. The CDR3 is made up of 13 amino acids. Germline CDR1 SGHAT, CDR2 FQNNGV. As DNA, the CDR3 is TGTGCCAGCAGCTCCACAGGGGCCCACGAGCAGTACTTC. Amino acid sequence: CASSSTGAHEQYF.

The V call is TRBV5-4, the J call TRBJ1-1; D uncertain. V lost 4 bases, J lost 1 base, and 8 bases lay in between. The CDR3 contains 13 residues. Germline CDR1 reads SGHNT; CDR2 reads YYREEE (reference sequence). DNA for the CDR3: TGTGCCAGCAGCCTTACACAGAACACTGAAGCTTTCTTT. Its translation is CASSLTQNTEAFF.

The gene calls are TRBV5-1 and TRBJ1-3, with D uncertain. The V and J ends lost 0 bases and 3 bases respectively, with 19 bases between them. The length of the CDR3 is 18 residues. Germline-derived CDR1 and CDR2 are SGHRS and YFSETQ. The CDR3 region is CASSLGAQGQNSGNTIYF. For the CDR3, the DNA is TGCGCCAGCAGCTTGGGGGCGCAAGGGCAGAATAGTGGAAACACCATATATTTT.

The chain carries TRBV19 and TRBJ1-2; no clear D. V was pared by 5 bases and J by 8 bases, with 15 bases between. Germline V gene sequence: CDR1 LNHDA, CDR2 SQIVND (reference sequence). The CDR3 loop spans 13 amino acids. The CDR3 region has the DNA TGTGCCAGTAGTTTTTTGGGGTATCCCGGCTACACCTTC. Its translation: CASSFLGYPGYTF.

The table lists this clone with a count of one. V usage is TRBV19 and J usage is TRBJ2-5; TRBD1 aligns across 9 bases. The CDR3 runs to 15 residues. Trimming removed 5 bases from V and 2 bases from J; junction bases left unmatched: 6. The germline V gene encodes CDR1 LNHDA and CDR2 SQIVND (reference sequence). The DNA of the CDR3 is TGTGCCAGTAGTCTCCGACAGGGGGGACAAGAGACCCAGTACTTC. Translating it yields CASSLRQGGQETQYF.

The chain employs TRBV4-1 and TRBJ2-2; 9 nucleotides align to TRBD2. This CDR3 comprises 14 residues. Germline CDR1 MGHRA, CDR2 YSYEKL. The V gene end was trimmed by 4 bases and the J gene end by 6 bases; junction bases not matched to a gene: 3. The CDR3 spells CASSLGLAPGELFF. The CDR3 DNA reads TGCGCCAGCAGCCTGGGACTAGCCCCCGGGGAGCTGTTTTTT.

The chain is built from TRBV6-4 and TRBJ1-5; 7 nucleotides line up with TRBD1. CDR3 length equals 14 residues. V dropped 3 bases and J dropped 2; count of bases not matched to a gene: 1. The V gene's germline CDR1 is MRHNA and CDR2 SNTAGT. In nucleotides, the CDR3 is TGTGCCAGCAGTGATGGGACAGGCAATCAGCCCCAGCATTTT. Its translation: CASSDGTGNQPQHF.

DNA for the CDR3: TGCGCCAGCAGCTTGGCCAACGCGGGGGGCCAGAGAGATACGCAGTATTTT. Amino acids: CASSLANAGGQRDTQYF. V usage is TRBV5-1 and J usage is TRBJ2-3; 8 bases agree with TRBD2. The CDR3 has 17 amino acids. Germline CDR1 reads SGHRS; CDR2 reads YFSETQ. With V trimmed by 0 bases and J by 5 bases, 11 bases remained unmatched.

V gene TRBV28 combines with J gene TRBJ1-5; possible D gene TRBD1, 5 bases. Germline CDR1 reads MDHEN; CDR2 reads SYDVKM. CDR3 length: 12 residues. The V and J ends lost 11 bases and 4 bases respectively, with 12 bases between them. CDR3 in amino acids: CAGQGSNQPQHF. CDR3 DNA: TGTGCCGGGCAGGGATCAAATCAGCCCCAGCATTTT.